The 22 T cell receptor beta chains given below trace back to one sample, sequenced in a study of blood T cell repertoires in COVID-19. Sequenced by immunoSEQ multiplex PCR; TCRdb stores in-frame clones only, minus some. The sample records roughly 150,000 clones, 80% being singletons. Sequencing was done on a sample of peripheral blood. These receptors were obtained from a man aged 60-69 years with acute or convalescent COVID-19.

The chain couples TRBV5-6 to TRBJ2-5; the match to TRBD1 covers 8 bases. The CDR3 sequence is 15 residues long. Germline V CDR1 and CDR2: SGHDT, YYEEEE. The J segment lost 7 bases and the V segment lost 1 base, leaving 9 bases of the junction unmatched. CDR3 nucleotide sequence: TGTGCCAGCAGCTTGCAGGGGGCGTTTAGCGGGACCCAGTACTTC. It encodes CASSLQGAFSGTQYF. The complete variable domain, with remaining parts taken from reference TRBV5-6 and TRBJ2-5, reads DAGVTQSPTHLIKTRGQQVTLRCSPKSGHDTVSWYQQALGQGPQFIFQYYEEEERQRGNFPDRFSGHQFPNYSSELNVNALLLGDSALYLCASSLQGAFSGTQYFGPGTRLLVL.

This sequence joins TRBV3-1 (or the pseudogene TRBV3-2) and TRBJ2-5, with 7 bases identical to TRBD1. From germline, CDR1 is LGHDT and CDR2 YNNKEL (reference sequence). The CDR3 runs to 15 residues. V dropped 1 base and J dropped 9; count of bases not matched to a gene: 11. DNA for the CDR3: TGTGCCAGCAGCCAAGGACAGGGAACCCGAGGGGCCCAGTACTTC. This encodes CASSQGQGTRGAQYF.

V gene TRBV2 combines with J gene TRBJ2-7; tentative D call: TRBD2 (5 bases). Trimming cost V 8 bases and J 1 base, with 9 bases left between them. Germline CDR1 and CDR2: SNHLY and FYNNEI. This CDR3 is 12 amino acids long. The CDR3 loop is CASARDSYEQYF. The DNA of the CDR3 is TGTGCCAGCGCACGGGATTCCTACGAGCAGTACTTC.

This clone was detected only once. J is TRBJ1-4 and V is TRBV7-9; D not certain. CDR3 length: 15 residues. Germline assignment: CDR1 SEHNR and CDR2 FQNEAQ (reference sequence). V shed 1 base and J shed 8 bases, with 14 bases lying between them. CDR3 nucleotides: TGTGCCAGCAGCTTAGATGGTCAGTCGGGGGAAAAACTGTTTTTT. It translates to CASSLDGQSGEKLFF. The whole variable domain, filled in from reference TRBV7-9 and TRBJ1-4, reads DTGVSQNPRHKITKRGQNVTFRCDPISEHNRLYWYRQTLGQGPEFLTYFQNEAQLEKSRLLSDRFSAERPKGSFSTLEIQRTEQGDSAMYLCASSLDGQSGEKLFFGSGTQLSVL.

V usage is TRBV28 and J usage is TRBJ1-1; TRBD1 might be the D (6 bases). The CDR3 is 15 amino acids. Germline-derived CDR1 and CDR2 are MDHEN and SYDVKM. Trimming left V 4 bases short and J 6 bases short, with 18 bases between. For the CDR3, the DNA is TGTGCCAGCAGTTCAGTAGGTGGGGGCGGCCCTGAAGCTTTCTTT. Translating gives CASSSVGGGGPEAFF. The full variable domain, rest sourced from reference TRBV28 and TRBJ1-1, is DVKVTQSSRYLVKRTGEKVFLECVQDMDHENMFWYRQDPGLGLRLIYFSYDVKMKEKGDIPEGYSVSREKKERFSLILESASTNQTSMYLCASSSVGGGGPEAFFGQGTRLTVV.

The chain employs TRBV10-3 and TRBJ1-5; 7 bases map to TRBD1. Germline lookup yields CDR1 ENHRY and CDR2 SYGVKD. The V and J ends lost 10 bases and 0 bases, in that order; junction bases with no gene match: 9. The CDR3 is 15 residues long. The DNA for the CDR3 is TGTGCCACTTCAGGGACAGAGTATAGCAATCAGCCCCAGCATTTT. Translation gives CATSGTEYSNQPQHF.

The rearrangement links TRBV11-2 to TRBJ1-5; D call uncertain. V lost 5 bases to trimming and J lost 3 bases, with 14 bases between them. The CDR3 spans 15 residues. From germline, CDR1 is SGHAT and CDR2 FQNNGV. CDR3: CASSLQAGDNQPQHF. The CDR3 DNA is TGTGCCAGCAGCCTTCAGGCGGGTGACAATCAGCCCCAGCATTTT.

CDR3 DNA: TGCGCCAGCAGCCCCTTCGTCGGGGGTAGTCCGAATCAGCCCCAGCATTTT. The encoded protein is CASSPFVGGSPNQPQHF. This sequence joins TRBV4-1 and TRBJ1-5; possibly TRBD1 for D (5 bases). V was clipped by 4 bases and J by 4 bases, with 20 bases between them. The CDR3 has 17 residues. Germline CDR1 reads MGHRA; CDR2 reads YSYEKL.

V gene TRBV3-1 (or the pseudogene TRBV3-2) combines with J gene TRBJ1-2; TRBD1 aligns across 8 bases. Per germline, CDR1 LGHDT and CDR2 YNNKEL (reference sequence). The V segment lost 4 bases and the J segment 3 bases; nucleotides outside the gene matches: 7. The CDR3 runs 15 residues. The CDR3 bases are TGTGCCAGCAGCCCCCTGGACAGGGTTGACTATGGCTACACCTTC. This encodes CASSPLDRVDYGYTF.

This chain connects TRBV6-2 or TRBV6-3 to TRBJ1-1; D not certain. Trimming stripped 6 bases from V and 0 bases from J, with 14 bases between. There are 15 residues in the CDR3. Germline V gene data show CDR1 as MNHEY and CDR2 as SVGEGT. CDR3 sequence: CASSPRGRVNTEAFF. DNA of the CDR3: TGTGCCAGCAGCCCCCGGGGAAGGGTGAACACTGAAGCTTTCTTT.

This clone occurred a few times. The chain couples TRBV30 to TRBJ2-6; maybe TRBD2 (5 bases). V gave up 0 bases and J gave up 3 bases, with 21 bases separating them. CDR1 is GTSNPN and CDR2 is SVGIG in the germline V gene (reference sequence). The CDR3 consists of 19 residues. The CDR3 is CAWSVLAISPRGGANVLTF. The CDR3 DNA sequence: TGTGCCTGGAGTGTCCTAGCTATAAGTCCTCGGGGTGGGGCCAACGTCCTGACTTTC.

J is TRBJ2-1 and V is TRBV9; D may be TRBD2 (5 bases). CDR1 is SGDLS, CDR2 YYNGEE, per germline. V was cut by 4 bases and J by 1 base, with 18 bases left in between. The CDR3 runs 17 residues. CDR3 loop: CASSPSRGTGSYNEQFF. CDR3 DNA: TGTGCCAGCAGCCCTAGCCGGGGAACCGGATCCTACAATGAGCAGTTCTTC.

This chain connects TRBV19 to TRBJ2-1, with 10 bases identical to TRBD1. Per germline, CDR1 LNHDA and CDR2 SQIVND (reference sequence). Trimming took 6 bases from V and 9 from J; bases not matched to a gene: 5. There are 13 residues in the CDR3. The CDR3 reads CASRWTGGVEQFF. For the CDR3, the DNA is TGTGCCAGTAGGTGGACAGGGGGGGTTGAGCAGTTCTTC.

CDR3 in amino acids: CASSQSPPGAKNIQYF. In DNA form, the CDR3 reads TGTGCCAGCTCACAATCTCCGCCCGGAGCCAAAAACATTCAGTACTTC. The J gene is TRBJ2-4, the V gene TRBV18, with no clear D. Germline V gene sequence: CDR1 KGHSH, CDR2 LQKENI. The V end was cut by 4 bases, the J end by 0 bases, with 13 bases between. This CDR3 contains 16 residues.

This rearrangement joins TRBV12-3 or TRBV12-4 to TRBJ1-2; D is ambiguous. CDR3 length: 12 amino acids. Trimming stripped 5 bases from V and 4 bases from J, with 8 bases between. CDR3 amino acids: CASSLRGYGYTF. DNA for the CDR3: TGTGCCAGCAGTCTCCGAGGCTATGGCTACACCTTC.

V is TRBV30 and J is TRBJ2-7; 7 nucleotides align to TRBD2. The ends lost 0 bases at V and 6 bases at J; junction bases unmatched: 5. This CDR3 has 13 amino acids. CDR1 is GTSNPN, CDR2 SVGIG, per germline (reference sequence). CDR3 nucleotides: TGTGCCTGGAGTGTAGGGACTACTTTCGAGCAGTACTTC. As protein: CAWSVGTTFEQYF.

The rearrangement links TRBV28 to TRBJ1-2, with D unresolved. The V end was cut by 5 bases, the J end by 3 bases, with 10 bases between. The germline V gene has CDR1 MDHEN and CDR2 SYDVKM. The CDR3 is 13 amino acids. CDR3 in amino acids: CASSDSVDYGYTF. The DNA for the CDR3 is TGTGCCAGCAGTGACTCGGTTGACTATGGCTACACCTTC.

This clone has just one count. The V gene is TRBV7-9, the J gene TRBJ1-2; D may be TRBD1 (5 bases). Germline values: CDR1 SEHNR, CDR2 FQNEAQ (reference sequence). V was trimmed by 4 bases and J by 5 bases, leaving 17 bases between them. The CDR3 runs 15 residues. Here the CDR3 reads CASSSRGRTDYGYTF. The CDR3 DNA is TGTGCCAGCAGCTCCCGGGGGAGGACTGATTATGGCTACACCTTC.

The genes are TRBV7-8 and TRBJ1-1, with D unresolved. Germline CDR1 and CDR2: SGHVS and FQNEAQ. With 0 bases removed from V and 0 bases from J, the gap between germline ends came to 8 bases. This CDR3 comprises 15 residues. The CDR3 bases are TGTGCCAGCAGCTTAGCACTGGGAGTGAACACTGAAGCTTTCTTT. Translation: CASSLALGVNTEAFF.

This chain joins TRBV21-1 and TRBJ1-5; the DNA was not compared with TRBD1, the D call given in the table. TRBV21-1 is a pseudogene. The CDR3 totals 18 residues. Written as DNA, the CDR3 is TGTGCCAGCACCCGAGACAGGGAGTGGGGCCAGGGCCATCAGCCCCAGCATTTT. Translation: CASTRDREWGQGHQPQHF.

This chain joins TRBV5-6 and TRBJ2-7; TRBD2 aligns across 8 bases. Unmatched junction bases numbered 7, after V lost 2 bases and J lost 6 bases. Germline assignment: CDR1 SGHDT and CDR2 YYEEEE. CDR3 length equals 14 residues. The CDR3 DNA follows: TGTGCCAGCAGCTTCAGAAGCGGGAGCTTCGAGCAGTACTTC. This translates into CASSFRSGSFEQYF.

This clone was seen once. The chain combines TRBV19 with TRBJ2-3; a possible D gene is TRBD1 (6 bases). V was clipped by 5 bases and J by 0 bases, with 9 bases between them. The length of the CDR3 is 14 residues. The germline CDR1 and CDR2 sequences are LNHDA and SQIVND (reference sequence). The CDR3 DNA follows: TGTGCCAGTAGTGGACAGTCTAGCACAGATACGCAGTATTTT. This translates into CASSGQSSTDTQYF.